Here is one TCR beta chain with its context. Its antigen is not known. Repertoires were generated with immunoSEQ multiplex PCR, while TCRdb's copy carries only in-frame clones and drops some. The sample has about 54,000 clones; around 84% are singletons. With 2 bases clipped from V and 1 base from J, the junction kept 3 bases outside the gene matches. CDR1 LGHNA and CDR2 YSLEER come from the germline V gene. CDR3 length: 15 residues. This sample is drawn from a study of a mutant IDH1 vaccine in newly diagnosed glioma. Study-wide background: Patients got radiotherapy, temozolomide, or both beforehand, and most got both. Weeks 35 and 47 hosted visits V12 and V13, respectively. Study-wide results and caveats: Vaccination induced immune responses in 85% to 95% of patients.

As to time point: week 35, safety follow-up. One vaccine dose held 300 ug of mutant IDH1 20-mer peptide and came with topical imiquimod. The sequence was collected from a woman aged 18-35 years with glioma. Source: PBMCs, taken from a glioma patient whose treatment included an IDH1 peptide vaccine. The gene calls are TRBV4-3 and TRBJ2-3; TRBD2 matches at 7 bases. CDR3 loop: CASSQTLAGTDTQYF. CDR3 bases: TGCGCCAGCAGCCAAACGCTAGCGGGCACAGATACGCAGTATTTT.